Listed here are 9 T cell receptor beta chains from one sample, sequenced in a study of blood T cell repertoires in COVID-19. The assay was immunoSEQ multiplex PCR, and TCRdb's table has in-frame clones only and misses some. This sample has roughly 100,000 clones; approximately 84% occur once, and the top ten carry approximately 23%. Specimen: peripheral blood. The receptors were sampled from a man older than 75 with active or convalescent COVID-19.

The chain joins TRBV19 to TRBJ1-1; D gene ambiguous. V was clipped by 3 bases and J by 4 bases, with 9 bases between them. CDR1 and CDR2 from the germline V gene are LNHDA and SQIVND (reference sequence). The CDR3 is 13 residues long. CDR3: CASSILGSTEAFF. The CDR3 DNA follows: TGTGCCAGTAGTATCCTAGGGAGCACTGAAGCTTTCTTT. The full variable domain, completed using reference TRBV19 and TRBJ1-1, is DGGITQSPKYLFRKEGQNVTLSCEQNLNHDAMYWYRQDPGQGLRLIYYSQIVNDFQKGDIAEGYSVSREKKESFPLTVTSAQKNPTAFYLCASSILGSTEAFFGQGTRLTVV.

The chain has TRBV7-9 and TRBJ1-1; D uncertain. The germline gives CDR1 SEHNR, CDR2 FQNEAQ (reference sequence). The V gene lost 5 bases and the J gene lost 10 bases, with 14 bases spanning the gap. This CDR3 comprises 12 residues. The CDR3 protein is CASSETTSGAFF. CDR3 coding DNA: TGTGCCAGCAGCGAAACTACTTCTGGAGCTTTCTTT.

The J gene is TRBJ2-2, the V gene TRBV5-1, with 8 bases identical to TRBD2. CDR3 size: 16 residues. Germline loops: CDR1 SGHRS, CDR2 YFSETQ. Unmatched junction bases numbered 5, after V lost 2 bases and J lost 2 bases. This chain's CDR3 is CASSLVSGGNTGELFF. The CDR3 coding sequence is TGCGCCAGCAGCTTAGTAAGCGGGGGAAACACCGGGGAGCTGTTTTTT.

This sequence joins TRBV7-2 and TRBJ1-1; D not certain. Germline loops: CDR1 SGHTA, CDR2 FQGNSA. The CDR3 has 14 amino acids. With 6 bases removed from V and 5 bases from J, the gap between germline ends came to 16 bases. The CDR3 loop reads CASSSPIGGTEAFF. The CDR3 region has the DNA TGTGCCAGCAGTTCCCCGATAGGAGGGACTGAAGCTTTCTTT.

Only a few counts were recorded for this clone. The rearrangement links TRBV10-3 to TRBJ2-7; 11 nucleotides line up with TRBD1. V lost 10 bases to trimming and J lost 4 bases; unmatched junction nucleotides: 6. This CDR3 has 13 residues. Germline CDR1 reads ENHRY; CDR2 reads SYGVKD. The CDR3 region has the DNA TGTGCCACCTCCGGGACAGGGGGATACGAGCAGTACTTC. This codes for CATSGTGGYEQYF.

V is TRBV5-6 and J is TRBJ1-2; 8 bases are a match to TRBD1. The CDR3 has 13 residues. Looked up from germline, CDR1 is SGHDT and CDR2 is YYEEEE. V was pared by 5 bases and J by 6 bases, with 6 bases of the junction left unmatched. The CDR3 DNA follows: TGTGCCAGCAGGATGACAGGGGAAAATGGCTACACCTTC. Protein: CASRMTGENGYTF.

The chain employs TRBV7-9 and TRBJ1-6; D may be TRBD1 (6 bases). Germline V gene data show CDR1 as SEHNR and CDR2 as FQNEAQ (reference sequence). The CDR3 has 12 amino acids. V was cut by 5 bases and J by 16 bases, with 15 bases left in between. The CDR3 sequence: CASSRTGTLLHF. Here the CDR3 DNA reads TGTGCCAGCAGCCGAACAGGGACCCTACTCCACTTT. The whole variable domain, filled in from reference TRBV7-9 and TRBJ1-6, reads DTGVSQNPRHKITKRGQNVTFRCDPISEHNRLYWYRQTLGQGPEFLTYFQNEAQLEKSRLLSDRFSAERPKGSFSTLEIQRTEQGDSAMYLCASSRTGTLLHFGNGTRLTVT.

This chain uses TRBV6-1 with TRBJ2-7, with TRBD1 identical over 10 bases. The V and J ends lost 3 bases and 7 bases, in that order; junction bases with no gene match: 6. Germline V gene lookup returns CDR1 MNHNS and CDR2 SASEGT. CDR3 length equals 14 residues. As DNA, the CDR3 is TGTGCCAGCAGTGATAGACAGGGGGCGAGAGAGCAGTACTTC. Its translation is CASSDRQGAREQYF.

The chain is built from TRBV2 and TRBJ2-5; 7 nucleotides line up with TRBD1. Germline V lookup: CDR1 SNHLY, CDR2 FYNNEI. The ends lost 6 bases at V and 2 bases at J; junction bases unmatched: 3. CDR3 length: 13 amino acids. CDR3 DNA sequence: TGTGCCAGCAGAGGCAGGGGGCAAGAGACCCAGTACTTC. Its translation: CASRGRGQETQYF.